The following is a TCR beta chain sequence with its context. The antigen remains unidentified. The data were produced by immunoSEQ multiplex PCR, yet TCRdb's version contains in-frame clones alone and is incomplete. The sample lists some 40,000 clones; around 82% were seen once. These data originate in a study of CD4 T cells in relation to SARS-CoV-2 and coronaviruses. Trimming at V came to 5 bases and at J to 10 bases, leaving 4 bases not matched to a gene. The CDR3 is 13 amino acids. Germline V gives CDR1 SEHNR, CDR2 FQNEAQ (reference sequence). The sample comprised naive CD4+ T cells from PBMCs, cultured in vitro. Subset of the sample: naive CD4+ T cells isolated by negative enrichment. V and J are TRBV7-9 and TRBJ1-6, with 8 bases aligning to TRBD1. This TCR was sampled from an adult with COVID-19. In DNA, the CDR3 is TGTGCCAGCAGCGGGACAGGTCGCTCACCCCTCCACTTT. Protein product: CASSGTGRSPLHF.